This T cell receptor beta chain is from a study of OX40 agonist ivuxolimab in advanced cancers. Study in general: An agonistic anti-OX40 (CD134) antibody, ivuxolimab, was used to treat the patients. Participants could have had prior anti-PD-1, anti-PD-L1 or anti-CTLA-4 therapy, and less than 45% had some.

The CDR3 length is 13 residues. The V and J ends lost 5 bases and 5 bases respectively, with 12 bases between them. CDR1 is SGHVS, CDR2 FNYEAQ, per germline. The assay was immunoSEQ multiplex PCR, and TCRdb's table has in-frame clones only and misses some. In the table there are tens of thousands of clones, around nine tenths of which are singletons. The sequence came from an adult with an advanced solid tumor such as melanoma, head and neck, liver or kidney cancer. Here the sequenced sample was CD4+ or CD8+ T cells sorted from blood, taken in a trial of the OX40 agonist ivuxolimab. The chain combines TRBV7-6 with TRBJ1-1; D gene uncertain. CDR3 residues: CASSLNRWTEAFF. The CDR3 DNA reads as TGTGCCAGCAGCCTAAATCGATGGACTGAAGCTTTCTTT.